Listed below are T cell receptor beta chains from one sample, sequenced in a study of OX40 agonist ivuxolimab in advanced cancers. Measured with immunoSEQ multiplex PCR; TCRdb has only the in-frame clones, and not every one. The repertoire holds 30,000 to 45,000 clones, more than 85% seen once, with 2.4% in the top ten. Sequenced material: CD4+ or CD8+ T cells sorted from blood, taken in a trial of the OX40 agonist ivuxolimab. The receptors derive from an adult with an advanced solid tumor such as melanoma, head and neck, liver or kidney cancer. Each CDR3 is given with its conserved first and last residue. A D gene is named only where the DNA matches it firmly. Clone size is shown for a subset of rows, as once, few, many or a class of expanded clone.

len	v_gene	j_gene	abundance	d_gene	CDR3nt	CDR3aa
16	TRBV4-2	TRBJ1-2	.	TRBD1	TGTGCCAGCACCCTCGCGGCAGGGGGGCCTTTAGGTGGCTACACCTTC	CASTLAAGGPLGGYTF
15	TRBV7-2	TRBJ2-5	.	.	TGTGCCAGCAGCTTAGACGAGGGGCGCGGTCAGACCCAGTACTTC	CASSLDEGRGQTQYF
15	TRBV7-9	TRBJ1-3	.	.	TGTGCCAGCAGCCCAGGGATCATCTCTGGAAACACCATATATTTT	CASSPGIISGNTIYF
11	TRBV29-1	TRBJ2-1	.	TRBD1	TGCAGCGTAGACAGGGATGATGAGCAGTTCTTC	CSVDRDDEQFF
14	TRBV15	TRBJ2-7	few	.	TGTGCCACCAGCAGAGCAGGGTCGGTCCACGAGCAGTACTTC	CATSRAGSVHEQYF
16	TRBV6-6	TRBJ2-1	.	TRBD1	TGTGCCAGCAGTTACTCGATTCAGGGGGCCTACAATGAGCAGTTCTTC	CASSYSIQGAYNEQFF
16	TRBV4-3	TRBJ1-2	.	.	TGCGCCAGCAGCCGTAGGGTGGAGGTCGTTAACTATGGCTACACCTTC	CASSRRVEVVNYGYTF
13	TRBV2	TRBJ1-5	medium-sized	.	TGTGCCAGCAGTCCCAATAGCAATCAGCCCCAGCATTTT	CASSPNSNQPQHF
13	TRBV19	TRBJ2-5	.	.	TGTGCCAGTAGTCTAAACATGGAAGAGACCCAGTACTTC	CASSLNMEETQYF
15	TRBV5-1	TRBJ2-5	.	.	TGCGCCAGCACTCCGCCCGGACTTGCGAAAGAGACCCAGTACTTC	CASTPPGLAKETQYF
15	TRBV6-1	TRBJ1-5	.	TRBD1	TGTGCCAGCAGAATGGGGACAGGGGGCAGTCAGCCCCAGCATTTT	CASRMGTGGSQPQHF
12	TRBV30	TRBJ2-7	once	.	TGTGCGGGGGCGGGGGAGTCCTACGAGCAGTACTTC	CAGAGESYEQYF
13	TRBV28	TRBJ1-4	.	.	TGTGCCAGCAGGGCAGGTGGTGAAGAAAAACTGTTTTTT	CASRAGGEEKLFF
13	TRBV7-2	TRBJ1-5	.	TRBD1	TGTGCCAGCAGCTTAAACAGGGGTCAGCCCCAGCATTTT	CASSLNRGQPQHF
13	TRBV15	TRBJ1-4	.	.	TGTGCCACCAGCTGGGCAACTAATGAAAAACTGTTTTTT	CATSWATNEKLFF
13	TRBV6-1	TRBJ1-2	.	.	TGTGCCAGCAGTGAAGAAGTTAACTATGGCTACACCTTC	CASSEEVNYGYTF
13	TRBV18	TRBJ1-1	.	.	TGTGCCAGCTCACCAAGCGGAAGGACTGAAGCTTTCTTT	CASSPSGRTEAFF
13	TRBV9	TRBJ1-2	.	.	TGTGCCAGCAGCCCTGGGACAAGGCTGGGCTACACCTTC	CASSPGTRLGYTF
12	TRBV10-3	TRBJ2-3	once	TRBD1	TGTGCCGTCGGGACAGGTCCGGATACGCAGTATTTT	CAVGTGPDTQYF
14	TRBV11-2	TRBJ2-2	.	TRBD2	TGTGCCACCGGGACTAGCGGGAAAGCCGGGGAGCTGTTTTTT	CATGTSGKAGELFF
13	TRBV19	TRBJ2-5	few	.	TGTGCCAGTAGTGGACCCCGCCAGGATCCCCAGTACTTC	CASSGPRQDPQYF
14	TRBV7-2	TRBJ2-2	.	.	TGTGCCAGCAGCTTGGGGGGTCGGACCGGGGAGCTGTTTTTT	CASSLGGRTGELFF
19	TRBV9	TRBJ2-6	few	TRBD2	TGTGCCAGCAGCCCCCAGCCTCTAGCGGGGGGGCGGGGGGCCAACGTCCTGACTTTC	CASSPQPLAGGRGANVLTF
16	TRBV7-9	TRBJ1-6	.	TRBD1	TGTGCCAGCAGCCCCAGCCCAGGACAGGGGGGCCCCCCCCTCCACTTT	CASSPSPGQGGPPLHF
14	TRBV4-1	TRBJ1-1	.	.	TGCGCCAGCAGCCAAGATAAAGTGGACACTGAAGCTTTCTTT	CASSQDKVDTEAFF
19	TRBV4-1	TRBJ2-6	.	TRBD1	TGCGCCAGCAGCCACCAAATCGGACAGGGGGCGTTCGGGGCCAACGTCCTGACTTTC	CASSHQIGQGAFGANVLTF
14	TRBV4-1	TRBJ1-2	.	.	TGCGCCACACAACCCGCAGGGTCAAGAGGCGGCTACACCTTC	CATQPAGSRGGYTF